The clone carrying this T cell receptor (beta chain) has ten or more counts. Its antigen is unknown. The germline CDR1 and CDR2 sequences are MDHEN and SYDVKM. J was trimmed by 6 bases and V by 6 bases; bases with no gene match: 6. The CDR3 loop spans 13 amino acids. This entry belongs to a study of T cell repertoires in cytomegalovirus infection. Across the study: Public signatures in TCR beta pointed to CMV infection and matching HLA type.

TCRdb used MiXCR to reprocess the reads, holding one entry per CDR3 protein. The sample lists 400,000 to 550,000 distinct CDR3 sequences, around 11% occurring once. Study-level results: Dominant in the ex vivo response were TCR beta clonotypes restricted by HLA-C and specific for CMV.

Sequencing used PBMCs. This TCR was sampled from a human donor in good health (CMV status not recorded). Some clones in this sample may be carry-over from other donors' samples. The chain couples TRBV28 to TRBJ2-7; 9 positions agree with TRBD1. The DNA for the CDR3 is TGTGCCAGCAGACAGGACAGGGGCCCCGAGCAGTACTTC. Its protein product is CASRQDRGPEQYF.